Listed here are 10 T cell receptor beta chains from one sample, sequenced in a study of tumor-infiltrating lymphocytes in localized non-small cell lung cancer. The data were produced by immunoSEQ multiplex PCR, yet TCRdb's version contains in-frame clones alone and is incomplete. The sample shows over 8,000 clones, 75% of them seen only once. The sequenced sample was uninvolved lung tissue not adjacent to the tumor. These TCRs come from a human donor with non-small cell lung cancer.

The J gene is TRBJ2-3, the V gene TRBV27; TRBD2 matches 14 bases. The germline V gene has CDR1 MNHEY and CDR2 SMNVEV (reference sequence). The CDR3 totals 17 residues. J was trimmed by 5 bases and V by 5 bases; bases with no gene match: 9. In nucleotides, the CDR3 is TGTGCCAGCAGTCTCCGACTAGCGGGAGGGTTCATAGATACGCAGTATTTT. Its translation: CASSLRLAGGFIDTQYF.

Relative to its sample, this clone is medium-sized. The chain links TRBV28 to TRBJ2-3; D possibly corresponds to TRBD2 (6 bases). This CDR3 contains 16 residues. Deletions cut 4 bases from V and 2 bases from J, with 16 bases between. CDR1 is MDHEN, CDR2 SYDVKM, per germline. CDR3 region: CASSSSSESLTDTQYF. CDR3 in DNA: TGTGCCAGCAGTTCCTCTAGCGAGTCCCTCACAGATACGCAGTATTTT.

This rearrangement joins TRBV29-1 to TRBJ1-1; D uncertain. Looked up from germline, CDR1 is SQVTM and CDR2 is ANQGSEA. CDR3 length: 11 amino acids. V was clipped by 6 bases and J by 4 bases, with 9 bases between them. The CDR3 DNA follows: TGCAGCGTCTCGCCTCTCACTGAAGCTTTCTTT. It specifies CSVSPLTEAFF.

This clone came up once. The chain carries TRBV30 and TRBJ1-2; possible D gene TRBD1, 6 bases. V lost 7 bases and J 5 bases, leaving 20 bases between the germline ends. In germline, CDR1 is GTSNPN, CDR2 SVGIG (reference sequence). The CDR3 covers 14 residues. As DNA, the CDR3 is TGTGCCTCCGGAAGGGAATCACAGGGATATGGCTACACCTTC. Translated: CASGRESQGYGYTF.

The chain employs TRBV6-5 and TRBJ2-7; D is possibly TRBD1 or TRBD2 (5 bases each). V lost 4 bases, J lost 3 bases, and 16 bases lay in between. The CDR3 is 15 amino acids. Looked up from germline, CDR1 is MNHEY and CDR2 is SVGAGI. The CDR3 is CASSSEAGTDYEQYF. For the CDR3, the DNA is TGTGCCAGCAGTTCTGAGGCTGGGACGGACTACGAGCAGTACTTC.

The V and J genes are TRBV5-1 and TRBJ2-3; no reliable D call. The CDR3 is made up of 14 amino acids. V was pared by 3 bases and J by 3 bases, with 11 bases between. Germline V gene sequence: CDR1 SGHRS, CDR2 YFSETQ. The CDR3, as DNA: TGCGCCAGCAGCTCCGACCCGCAGACAGATACGCAGTATTTT. Encoded protein: CASSSDPQTDTQYF.

The chain carries TRBV28 and TRBJ2-1; D might be TRBD1 (6 bases). CDR3 length equals 15 residues. V was clipped by 6 bases and J by 3 bases, with 15 bases between them. Germline CDR1 and CDR2: MDHEN and SYDVKM. The DNA of the CDR3 is TGTGCCAGCAGCCCCGGGACACGTATCTACAATGAGCAGTTCTTC. Translating gives CASSPGTRIYNEQFF.

The rearrangement uses TRBV25-1 and TRBJ1-2, with 9 bases matching TRBD1. The trim removed 6 bases at V and 8 bases at J, leaving 16 bases unmatched. The CDR3 has 16 amino acids. Germline CDR1 MGHDK, CDR2 SYGVNS. This chain's CDR3 is CASRSPAGQGIGGYTF. DNA of the CDR3: TGTGCCAGCAGATCCCCCGCGGGACAGGGAATTGGAGGCTACACCTTC.

This clone showed up just a few times. The chain links TRBV28 to TRBJ2-2, with 15 bases that match TRBD2. CDR1 and CDR2 from the germline V gene are MDHEN and SYDVKM. Losses at the gene ends were 4 bases for V and 5 bases for J; bases not matched to a gene: 17. This CDR3 region has 21 residues. Here the CDR3 DNA reads TGTGCCAGCAGTTCACCGGGACTAGCGGGAGGATCGAATAGGAGGACCGGGGAGCTGTTTTTT. Encoded protein: CASSSPGLAGGSNRRTGELFF.

The sample holds a few counts of this clone. The chain carries TRBV7-2 and TRBJ2-1; the D gene could be TRBD1 or TRBD2 (5 bases each). Between the trimmed V and J ends, which lost 6 bases and 9 bases, there was a span of 12 bases. The CDR3 covers 12 residues. Germline values: CDR1 SGHTA, CDR2 FQGNSA. CDR3 in DNA: TGTGCCAGCAGTAGAGGGGTGGGTGAGCAGTTCTTC. Translated, it gives CASSRGVGEQFF.